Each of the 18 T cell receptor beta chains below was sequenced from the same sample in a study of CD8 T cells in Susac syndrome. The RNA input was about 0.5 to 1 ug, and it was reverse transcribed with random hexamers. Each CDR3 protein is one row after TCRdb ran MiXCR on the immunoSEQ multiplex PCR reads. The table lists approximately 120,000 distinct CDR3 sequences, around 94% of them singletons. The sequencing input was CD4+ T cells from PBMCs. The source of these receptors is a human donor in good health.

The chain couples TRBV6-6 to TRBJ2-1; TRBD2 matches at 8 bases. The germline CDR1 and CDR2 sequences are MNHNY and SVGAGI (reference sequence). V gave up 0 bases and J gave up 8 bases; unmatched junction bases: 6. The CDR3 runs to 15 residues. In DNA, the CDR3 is TGTGCCAGCAGTTACTCGACCGGGACTAGAGATGAGCAGTTCTTC. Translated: CASSYSTGTRDEQFF.

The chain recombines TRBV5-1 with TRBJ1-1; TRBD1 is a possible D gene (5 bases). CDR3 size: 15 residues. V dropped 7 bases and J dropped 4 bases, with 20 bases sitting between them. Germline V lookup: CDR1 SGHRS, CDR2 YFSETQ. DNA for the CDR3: TGCGCCAGCGCCGACCGGGGACCTTGGGGCACTGAAGCTTTCTTT. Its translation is CASADRGPWGTEAFF. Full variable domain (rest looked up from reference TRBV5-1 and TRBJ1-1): KAGVTQTPRYLIKTRGQQVTLSCSPISGHRSVSWYQQTPGQGLQFLFEYFSETQRNKGNFPGRFSGRQFSNSRSEMNVSTLELGDSALYLCASADRGPWGTEAFFGQGTRLTVV.

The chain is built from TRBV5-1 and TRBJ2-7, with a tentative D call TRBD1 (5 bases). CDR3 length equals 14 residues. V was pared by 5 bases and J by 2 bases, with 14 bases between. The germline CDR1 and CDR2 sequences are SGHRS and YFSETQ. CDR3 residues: CASRPGPQPYEQYF. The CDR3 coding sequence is TGCGCCAGCAGACCAGGGCCCCAGCCCTACGAGCAGTACTTC. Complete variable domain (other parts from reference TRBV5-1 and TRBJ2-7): KAGVTQTPRYLIKTRGQQVTLSCSPISGHRSVSWYQQTPGQGLQFLFEYFSETQRNKGNFPGRFSGRQFSNSRSEMNVSTLELGDSALYLCASRPGPQPYEQYFGPGTRLTVT.

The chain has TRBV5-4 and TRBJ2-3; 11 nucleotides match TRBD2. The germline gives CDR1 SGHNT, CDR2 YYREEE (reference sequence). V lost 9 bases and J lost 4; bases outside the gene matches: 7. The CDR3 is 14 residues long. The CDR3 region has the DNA TGTGCCATGCGGGGGACTAGCGGAGCAGATACGCAGTATTTT. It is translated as CAMRGTSGADTQYF.

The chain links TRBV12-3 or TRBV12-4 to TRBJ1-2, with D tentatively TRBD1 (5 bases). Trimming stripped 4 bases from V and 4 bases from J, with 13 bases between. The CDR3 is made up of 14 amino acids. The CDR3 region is CASSSQGRSYGYTF. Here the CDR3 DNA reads TGTGCCAGCAGTTCTCAGGGACGGTCCTATGGCTACACCTTC.

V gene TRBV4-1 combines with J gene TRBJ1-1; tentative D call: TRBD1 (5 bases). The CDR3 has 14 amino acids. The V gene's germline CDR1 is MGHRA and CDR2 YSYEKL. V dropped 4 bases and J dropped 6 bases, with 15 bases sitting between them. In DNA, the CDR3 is TGCGCCAGCAGCCCCCCAGGGTTCGTTGCTGAAGCTTTCTTT. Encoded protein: CASSPPGFVAEAFF.

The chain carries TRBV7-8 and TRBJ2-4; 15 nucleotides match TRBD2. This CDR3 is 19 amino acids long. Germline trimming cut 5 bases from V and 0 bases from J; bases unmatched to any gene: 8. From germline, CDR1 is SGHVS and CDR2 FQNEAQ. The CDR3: CASSRNPGLAGGAKNIQYF. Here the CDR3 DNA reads TGTGCCAGCAGCCGCAATCCGGGACTAGCGGGGGGAGCCAAAAACATTCAGTACTTC.

The CDR3 coding sequence is TGTGCCAGTAAGATTACAGGGGACACCGGGGAGCTGTTTTTT. Translating gives CASKITGDTGELFF. The chain joins TRBV19 to TRBJ2-2; 7 bases are shared with TRBD1. The CDR3 sequence is 14 residues long. CDR1 is LNHDA and CDR2 is SQIVND in the germline V gene (reference sequence). Germline trimming cut 7 bases from V and 3 bases from J; bases unmatched to any gene: 5.

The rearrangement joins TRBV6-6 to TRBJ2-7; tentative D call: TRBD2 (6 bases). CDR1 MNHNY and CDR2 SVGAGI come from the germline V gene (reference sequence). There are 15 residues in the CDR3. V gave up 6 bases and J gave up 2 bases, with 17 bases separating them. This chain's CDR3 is CASSAPTGVTYEQYF. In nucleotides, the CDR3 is TGTGCCAGCAGCGCCCCGACGGGAGTCACCTACGAGCAGTACTTC.

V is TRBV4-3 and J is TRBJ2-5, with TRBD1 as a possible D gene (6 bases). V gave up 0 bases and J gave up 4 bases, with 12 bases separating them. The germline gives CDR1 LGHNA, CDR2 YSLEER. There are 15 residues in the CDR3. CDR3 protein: CASSQDGGRGETQYF. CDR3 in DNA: TGCGCCAGCAGCCAAGATGGTGGCAGGGGAGAGACCCAGTACTTC.

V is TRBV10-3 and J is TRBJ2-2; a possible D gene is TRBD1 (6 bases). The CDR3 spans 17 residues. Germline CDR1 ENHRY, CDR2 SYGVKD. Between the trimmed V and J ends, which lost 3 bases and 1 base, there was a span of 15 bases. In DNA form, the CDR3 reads TGTGCCATCAGTGAAGGAACCGGGACACTGAACACCGGGGAGCTGTTTTTT. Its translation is CAISEGTGTLNTGELFF.

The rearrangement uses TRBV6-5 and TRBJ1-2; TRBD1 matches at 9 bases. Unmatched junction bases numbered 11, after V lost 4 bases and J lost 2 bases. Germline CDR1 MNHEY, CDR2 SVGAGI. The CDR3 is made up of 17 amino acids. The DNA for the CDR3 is TGTGCCAGCAGTTCCGGGACAGGGTCCCTAAGCAACTATGGCTACACCTTC. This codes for CASSSGTGSLSNYGYTF.

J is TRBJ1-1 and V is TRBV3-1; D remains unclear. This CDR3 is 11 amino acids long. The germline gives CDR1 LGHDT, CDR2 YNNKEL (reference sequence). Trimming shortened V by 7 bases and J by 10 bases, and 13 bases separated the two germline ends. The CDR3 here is CASIPREGAFF. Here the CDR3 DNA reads TGTGCCAGCATCCCTCGGGAGGGAGCTTTCTTT. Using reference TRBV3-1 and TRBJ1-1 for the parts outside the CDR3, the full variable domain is DTAVSQTPKYLVTQMGNDKSIKCEQNLGHDTMYWYKQDSKKFLKIMFSYNNKELIINETVPNRFSPKSPDKAHLNLHINSLELGDSAVYFCASIPREGAFFGQGTRLTVV.

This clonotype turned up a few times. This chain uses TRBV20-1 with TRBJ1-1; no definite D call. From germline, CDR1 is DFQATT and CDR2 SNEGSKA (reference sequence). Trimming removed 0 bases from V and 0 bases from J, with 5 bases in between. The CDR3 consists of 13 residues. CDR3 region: CSAREDMNTEAFF. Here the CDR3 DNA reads TGCAGTGCTAGAGAGGATATGAACACTGAAGCTTTCTTT.

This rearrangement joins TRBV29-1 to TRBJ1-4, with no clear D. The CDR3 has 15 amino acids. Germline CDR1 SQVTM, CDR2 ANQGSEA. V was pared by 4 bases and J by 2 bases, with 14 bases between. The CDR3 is CSVGHKVSTNEKLFF. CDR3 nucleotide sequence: TGCAGCGTTGGACATAAAGTTTCCACTAATGAAAAACTGTTTTTT.

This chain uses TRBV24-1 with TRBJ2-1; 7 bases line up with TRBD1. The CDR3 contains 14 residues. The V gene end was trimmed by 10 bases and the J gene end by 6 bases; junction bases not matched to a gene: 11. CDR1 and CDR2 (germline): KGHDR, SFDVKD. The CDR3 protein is CATSGTGAGNEQFF. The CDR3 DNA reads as TGTGCCACTTCGGGAACAGGGGCGGGCAATGAGCAGTTCTTC.

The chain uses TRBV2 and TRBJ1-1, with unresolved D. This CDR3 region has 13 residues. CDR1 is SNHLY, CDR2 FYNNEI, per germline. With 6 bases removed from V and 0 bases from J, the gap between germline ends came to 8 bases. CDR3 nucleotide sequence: TGTGCCAGCAGGGGAGATATGAACACTGAAGCTTTCTTT. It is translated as CASRGDMNTEAFF.

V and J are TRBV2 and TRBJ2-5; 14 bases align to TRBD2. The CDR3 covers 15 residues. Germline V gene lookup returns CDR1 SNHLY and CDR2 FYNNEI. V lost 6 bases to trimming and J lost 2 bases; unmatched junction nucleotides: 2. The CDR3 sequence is CASRGLAGDQETQYF. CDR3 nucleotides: TGTGCCAGCAGGGGACTAGCGGGAGATCAAGAGACCCAGTACTTC. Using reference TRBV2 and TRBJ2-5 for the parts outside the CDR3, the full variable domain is EPEVTQTPSHQVTQMGQEVILRCVPISNHLYFYWYRQILGQKVEFLVSFYNNEISEKSEIFDDQFSVERPDGSNFTLKIRSTKLEDSAMYFCASRGLAGDQETQYFGPGTRLLVL.